The next 21 T cell receptor beta chains were all read from a single sample in a study of CD8 T cells in Susac syndrome. Random hexamers served to reverse transcribe roughly 0.5 to 1 ug RNA. TCRdb reanalysed the immunoSEQ multiplex PCR reads using MiXCR and keeps one entry per CDR3 protein. This sample has 150,000 to 200,000 distinct CDR3 sequences; around 94% occur once, and the top ten carry approximately 0.099%. The sample comprised CD4+ T cells from PBMCs. Receptor source: a human donor with Susac syndrome.

V gene TRBV4-3 combines with J gene TRBJ2-7; 13 nucleotides align to TRBD2. In germline, CDR1 is LGHNA, CDR2 YSLEER. The CDR3 is 16 residues long. V dropped 4 bases and J dropped 3; count of bases not matched to a gene: 6. The CDR3 nucleotides read TGCGCCAGCAGCCTCTGGACTAGCGGGAGACTCTACGAGCAGTACTTC. It codes for CASSLWTSGRLYEQYF.

The rearrangement uses TRBV5-1 and TRBJ2-5; D is ambiguous. Trimming left V 4 bases short and J 0 bases short, with 7 bases between. CDR1 and CDR2 from the germline V gene are SGHRS and YFSETQ. The CDR3 runs to 13 residues. The CDR3 coding sequence is TGCGCCAGCAGCACTGGGAACCAAGAGACCCAGTACTTC. It is translated as CASSTGNQETQYF.

The V call is TRBV7-2, the J call TRBJ2-1, with TRBD2 matching 8 bases. The J segment lost 7 bases and the V segment lost 5 bases, leaving 10 bases of the junction unmatched. CDR1 SGHTA and CDR2 FQGNSA come from the germline V gene. The CDR3 is 15 residues long. CDR3: CASSDGLARRNEQFF. The CDR3 DNA is TGTGCCAGCAGCGATGGACTAGCCCGGAGGAATGAGCAGTTCTTC.

This clonotype appeared a few times. V and J are TRBV5-4 and TRBJ2-5; D possibly uses TRBD1 or TRBD2 (6 bases each). The CDR3 runs 13 residues. V lost 5 bases and J lost 4, with 12 bases in between. Germline CDR1 SGHNT, CDR2 YYREEE (reference sequence). CDR3 coding DNA: TGTGCCAGCAGATTACAGGGAGGAGAGACCCAGTACTTC. It specifies CASRLQGGETQYF.

The chain employs TRBV20-1 and TRBJ2-3; 8 positions match TRBD2. This CDR3 has 14 residues. From germline, CDR1 is DFQATT and CDR2 SNEGSKA (reference sequence). The CDR3 loop reads CATRPGGPTDTQYF. DNA for the CDR3: TGCGCCACCAGACCGGGGGGGCCAACAGATACGCAGTATTTT.

The chain employs TRBV4-2 and TRBJ1-2, with 8 nucleotides matching TRBD1. The V gene end was trimmed by 0 bases and the J gene end by 8 bases; junction bases not matched to a gene: 5. Germline V gene data show CDR1 as LGHNA and CDR2 as YNFKEQ. There are 14 residues in the CDR3. Here the CDR3 DNA reads TGTGCCAGCAGCCAAGATCAGGGGGCTAGGGGCTACACCTTC. Translation: CASSQDQGARGYTF.

This chain joins TRBV20-1 and TRBJ2-1; no definite D call. The germline gives CDR1 DFQATT, CDR2 SNEGSKA (reference sequence). This CDR3 is 16 amino acids long. With 0 bases removed from V and 1 base from J, the gap between germline ends came to 13 bases. DNA for the CDR3: TGCAGTGCTAGAGATAGCTCGCAGATTTCCTACAATGAGCAGTTCTTC. Translated, it gives CSARDSSQISYNEQFF.

This clonotype was seen once. The genes are TRBV2 and TRBJ2-3; 8 positions match TRBD2. Trimming at V came to 4 bases and at J to 1 base, leaving 4 bases not matched to a gene. Germline values: CDR1 SNHLY, CDR2 FYNNEI. This CDR3 spans 15 amino acids. The CDR3 reads CASSADSGGTDTQYF. The CDR3 nucleotides read TGTGCCAGCAGTGCCGATAGCGGGGGCACAGATACGCAGTATTTT.

CDR3 sequence: CASKKEGPGYTF. The CDR3 DNA is TGTGCCAGCAAAAAGGAGGGGCCCGGCTACACCTTC. The chain combines TRBV25-1 with TRBJ1-2; the D gene is possibly TRBD1 (5 bases). Trimming took off 7 bases at V and 8 bases at J, with 14 bases between the two ends. This CDR3 has 12 residues. CDR1 is MGHDK and CDR2 is SYGVNS in the germline V gene.

The chain carries TRBV24-1 and TRBJ2-3, with 7 positions matching TRBD2. The V segment lost 3 bases and the J segment 4 bases; nucleotides outside the gene matches: 9. The length of the CDR3 is 16 residues. Per germline, CDR1 KGHDR and CDR2 SFDVKD. The CDR3 bases are TGTGCCACCAGTGATCATGGGGGAGGGAGCCCAGATACGCAGTATTTT. Its translation is CATSDHGGGSPDTQYF.

This chain connects TRBV7-9 to TRBJ2-3, with D uncertain. Germline values: CDR1 SEHNR, CDR2 FQNEAQ (reference sequence). The CDR3 spans 14 residues. V gave up 5 bases and J gave up 2 bases, with 11 bases separating them. CDR3 loop: CASSDRATTDTQYF. Here the CDR3 DNA reads TGTGCCAGCAGCGACCGGGCCACCACAGATACGCAGTATTTT.

J is TRBJ2-5 and V is TRBV7-8, with D perhaps TRBD2 (5 bases). This CDR3 is 15 amino acids long. The germline V gene has CDR1 SGHVS and CDR2 FQNEAQ. V was shortened by 5 bases and J by 2 bases, with 15 bases between the two germline ends. DNA of the CDR3: TGTGCCAGCAGCCCTAGCCCCTACGGGCAAGAGACCCAGTACTTC. As protein: CASSPSPYGQETQYF.

The rearrangement uses TRBV4-3 and TRBJ2-3; tentatively, D is TRBD2 (5 bases). Trimming pared 0 bases from V and 5 bases from J, leaving 15 bases between. The length of the CDR3 is 16 residues. CDR1 and CDR2 (germline): LGHNA, YSLEER. The CDR3, as DNA: TGCGCCAGCAGCCAAGACCTATCCCCAGAGGGAGATACGCAGTATTTT. Translation: CASSQDLSPEGDTQYF.

This rearrangement joins TRBV19 to TRBJ1-5; the D is unclear. Germline assignment: CDR1 LNHDA and CDR2 SQIVND (reference sequence). Trimming took 6 bases from V and 0 from J, leaving 6 bases between them. CDR3 length: 13 residues. CDR3 sequence reads: CASSQHSNQPQHF. The CDR3 nucleotides are TGTGCCAGTAGCCAACATAGCAATCAGCCCCAGCATTTT. Full variable domain (outside the CDR3, taken from reference TRBV19 and TRBJ1-5): DGGITQSPKYLFRKEGQNVTLSCEQNLNHDAMYWYRQDPGQGLRLIYYSQIVNDFQKGDIAEGYSVSREKKESFPLTVTSAQKNPTAFYLCASSQHSNQPQHFGDGTRLSIL.

The rearrangement links TRBV28 to TRBJ1-2; D might be TRBD1 (5 bases). CDR3 length: 14 residues. Trimming removed 3 bases from V and 4 bases from J, with 12 bases in between. Germline CDR1 reads MDHEN; CDR2 reads SYDVKM. The CDR3 coding sequence is TGTGCCAGCAGTTTGAACGGGCAGGGCTATGGCTACACCTTC. It codes for CASSLNGQGYGYTF.

J is TRBJ1-5 and V is TRBV29-1; no clear D gene. V lost 6 bases and J lost 0, with 9 bases in between. The CDR3 has 13 amino acids. Germline assignment: CDR1 SQVTM and CDR2 ANQGSEA. In DNA, the CDR3 is TGCAGCGTCCGGGAAAATAGCAATCAGCCCCAGCATTTT. Translation: CSVRENSNQPQHF.

The chain joins TRBV28 to TRBJ1-1; D possibly corresponds to TRBD1 (6 bases). V was pared by 5 bases and J by 7 bases, with 14 bases between. The length of the CDR3 is 13 residues. Germline V CDR1 and CDR2: MDHEN, SYDVKM. The CDR3 is CASSTGFYSEAFF. In DNA, the CDR3 is TGTGCCAGCAGTACAGGGTTCTATAGTGAAGCTTTCTTT.

The genes are TRBV5-1 and TRBJ2-1; D not certain. This CDR3 is built from 15 residues. Deletions cut 4 bases from V and 1 base from J, with 12 bases between. Germline V gives CDR1 SGHRS, CDR2 YFSETQ. The CDR3 DNA sequence: TGCGCCAGCAGCGAACGCCCCACTTCCTACAATGAGCAGTTCTTC. This gives the protein CASSERPTSYNEQFF. Supplemented by reference TRBV5-1 and TRBJ2-1, the full variable domain reads KAGVTQTPRYLIKTRGQQVTLSCSPISGHRSVSWYQQTPGQGLQFLFEYFSETQRNKGNFPGRFSGRQFSNSRSEMNVSTLELGDSALYLCASSERPTSYNEQFFGPGTRLTVL.

J is TRBJ2-7 and V is TRBV29-1; D is perhaps TRBD1 (6 bases). Germline loops: CDR1 SQVTM, CDR2 ANQGSEA. Trimming removed 6 bases from V and 5 bases from J, with 14 bases in between. The CDR3 extends over 12 amino acids. The CDR3 sequence is CSVGSDRNEQYF. The DNA for the CDR3 is TGCAGCGTGGGGTCAGACAGGAACGAGCAGTACTTC.

CDR3 loop: CASSAPSGGVSETQYF. The CDR3 DNA follows: TGTGCCAGCAGTGCACCTAGCGGGGGGGTCTCAGAGACCCAGTACTTC. The gene calls are TRBV25-1 and TRBJ2-5; TRBD2 matches at 12 bases. This CDR3 has 16 residues. In germline, CDR1 is MGHDK, CDR2 SYGVNS. Trimming removed 4 bases from V and 4 bases from J; junction bases left unmatched: 7. The whole variable domain, filled in from reference TRBV25-1 and TRBJ2-5, reads EADIYQTPRYLVIGTGKKITLECSQTMGHDKMYWYQQDPGMELHLIHYSYGVNSTEKGDLSSESTVSRIRTEHFPLTLESARPSHTSQYLCASSAPSGGVSETQYFGPGTRLLVL.

The rearrangement links TRBV25-1 to TRBJ2-1, with 7 nucleotides matching TRBD2. The V gene's germline CDR1 is MGHDK and CDR2 SYGVNS. The CDR3 is 13 amino acids. The V gene end was trimmed by 6 bases and the J gene end by 7 bases; junction bases not matched to a gene: 6. The DNA for the CDR3 is TGTGCCAGCAGGCCTATCGGGGGGAATGAGCAGTTCTTC. Its translation: CASRPIGGNEQFF.